This T cell receptor beta chain was sequenced in a study of T-cell memory formation after mild COVID-19. Findings of the study overall: Later expanders leaned CD4+, whereas clones that contracted between day 15 and 85 were balanced CD4/CD8.

In this sample, this clonotype turned up a few times. Its target is not known. Researchers used 5'RACE with constant-segment primers to make TCR alpha and TCR beta cDNA libraries that carry sample barcodes and UMIs. Each CDR3 protein gets one entry after TCRdb re-called the 5' RACE reads with MiXCR. The data contain roughly 150,000 distinct CDR3 sequences, about 15% of them singletons. This CDR3 is built from 15 residues. This chain links TRBV21-1 with TRBJ2-2; TRBD1, the table's D call, was not compared with the DNA. TRBV21-1 is flagged as a pseudogene. The sample consisted of PBMCs or a T cell subset sorted from them (not recorded which). The sequence was collected from an adult woman who had mild COVID-19 (a few samples of this study predate the infection). Cell type and time point are not known. The CDR3 sequence is CASSPKRGRTGELFF. The CDR3 bases are TGTGCCAGCAGCCCGAAAAGGGGACGGACCGGGGAGCTGTTTTTT.